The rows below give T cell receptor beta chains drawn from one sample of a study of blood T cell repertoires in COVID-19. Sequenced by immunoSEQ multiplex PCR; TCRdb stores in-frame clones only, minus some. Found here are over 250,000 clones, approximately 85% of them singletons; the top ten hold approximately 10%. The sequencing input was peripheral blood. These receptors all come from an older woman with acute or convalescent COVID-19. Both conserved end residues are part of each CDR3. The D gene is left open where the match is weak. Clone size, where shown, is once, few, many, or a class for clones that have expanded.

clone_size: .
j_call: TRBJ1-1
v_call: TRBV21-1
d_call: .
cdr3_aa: CASSPKGTGTKDTEAFF
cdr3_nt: TGTGCCAGCAGCCCAAAAGGGACGGGGACTAAGGACACTGAAGCTTTCTTT

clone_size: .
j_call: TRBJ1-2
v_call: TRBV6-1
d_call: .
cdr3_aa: CASSEGGVFYGYTF
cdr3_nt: TGTGCCAGCAGTGAAGGGGGGGTCTTCTATGGCTACACCTTC

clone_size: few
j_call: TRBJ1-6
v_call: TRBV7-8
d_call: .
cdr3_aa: CASGGNYNSPLHF
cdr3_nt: TGTGCCAGCGGGGGGAACTATAATTCACCCCTCCACTTT

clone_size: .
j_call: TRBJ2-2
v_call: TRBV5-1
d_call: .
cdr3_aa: CASSLRGNGELFF
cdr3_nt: TGCGCCAGCAGCTTGAGGGGGAACGGGGAGCTGTTTTTT

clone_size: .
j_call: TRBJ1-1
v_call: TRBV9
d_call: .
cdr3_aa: CASSVGGAGTEAFF
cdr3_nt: TGTGCCAGCAGCGTCGGGGGGGCAGGAACTGAAGCTTTCTTT

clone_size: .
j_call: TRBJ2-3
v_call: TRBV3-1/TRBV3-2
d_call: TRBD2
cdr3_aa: CASSQVLAGGTDTQYF
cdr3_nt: TGTGCCAGCAGCCAAGTACTAGCGGGGGGCACAGATACGCAGTATTTT

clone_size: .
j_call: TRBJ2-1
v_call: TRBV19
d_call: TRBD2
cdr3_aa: CASSSEPGTSSYNEQFF
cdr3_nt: TGTGCCAGTAGTAGTGAACCGGGGACTAGCTCCTACAATGAGCAGTTCTTC

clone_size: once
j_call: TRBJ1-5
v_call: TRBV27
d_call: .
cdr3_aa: CASSLTGDQPQHF
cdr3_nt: TGTGCCAGCAGTTTGACCGGGGATCAGCCCCAGCATTTT

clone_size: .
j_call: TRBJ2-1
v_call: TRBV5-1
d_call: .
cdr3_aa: CASSPGVTKSYNEQFF
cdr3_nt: TGCGCCAGCAGCCCCGGGGTCACGAAGTCCTACAATGAGCAGTTCTTC

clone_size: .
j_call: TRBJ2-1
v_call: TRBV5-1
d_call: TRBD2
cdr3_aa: CASSLASGGGAYEQFF
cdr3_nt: TGCGCCAGCAGCTTGGCCAGTGGCGGGGGGGCCTATGAGCAGTTCTTC